This TCR beta chain was documented in a study of OX40 agonist ivuxolimab in advanced cancers. The study's findings and limits: Dosing at 0.1 to 3.0 mg/kg was accompanied by clonal expansion of CD4+ and CD8+ blood T cells by week 6.

V gave up 7 bases and J gave up 8 bases, with 17 bases separating them. Germline loops: CDR1 SQVTM, CDR2 ANQGSEA. This CDR3 is built from 12 residues. TCRdb's copy holds only in-frame clones and misses some; the assay was immunoSEQ multiplex PCR. The sample has 17,000 or so clones, just over 85% seen once; the top ten hold 10% to 15%. About this clone itself: Its antigen is not identified.

This TCR derives from an adult with an advanced solid tumor such as melanoma, head and neck, liver or kidney cancer. The sample in question was CD4+ or CD8+ T cells sorted from blood, obtained in a trial of the OX40 agonist ivuxolimab. The rearrangement uses TRBV29-1 and TRBJ1-2; tentatively, D is TRBD1 (6 bases). CDR3 loop: CSAEEGTPGYTF. The DNA for the CDR3 is TGCAGCGCCGAAGAAGGGACACCGGGCTACACCTTC.